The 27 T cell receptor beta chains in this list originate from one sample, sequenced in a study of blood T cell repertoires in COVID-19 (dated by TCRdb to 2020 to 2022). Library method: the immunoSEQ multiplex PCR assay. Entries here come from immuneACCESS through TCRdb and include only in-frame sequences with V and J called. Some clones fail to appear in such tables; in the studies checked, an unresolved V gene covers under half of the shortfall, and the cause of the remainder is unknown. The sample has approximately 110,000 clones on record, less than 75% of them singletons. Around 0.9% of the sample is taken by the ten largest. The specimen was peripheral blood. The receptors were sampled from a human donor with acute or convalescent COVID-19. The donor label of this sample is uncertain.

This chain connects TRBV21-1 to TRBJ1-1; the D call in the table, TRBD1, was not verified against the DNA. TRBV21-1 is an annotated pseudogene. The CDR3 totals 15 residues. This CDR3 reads CASSDRDRDDTEAFF. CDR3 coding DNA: TGTGCCAGCAGCGACAGGGACAGGGATGACACTGAAGCTTTCTTT.

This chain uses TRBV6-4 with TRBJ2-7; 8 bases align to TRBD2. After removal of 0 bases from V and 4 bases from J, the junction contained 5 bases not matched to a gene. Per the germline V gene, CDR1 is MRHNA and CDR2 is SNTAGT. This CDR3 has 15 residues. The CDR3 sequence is CASSDSSGGLYEQYF. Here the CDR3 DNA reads TGTGCCAGCAGTGACTCAAGCGGGGGCCTATACGAGCAGTACTTC.

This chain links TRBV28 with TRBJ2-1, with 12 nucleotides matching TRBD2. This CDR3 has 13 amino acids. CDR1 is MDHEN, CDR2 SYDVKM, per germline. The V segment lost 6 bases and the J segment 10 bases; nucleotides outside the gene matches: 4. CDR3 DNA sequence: TGTGCCAGCAGCCCTAGCGGGGGGGAGGAGCAGTTCTTC. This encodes CASSPSGGEEQFF.

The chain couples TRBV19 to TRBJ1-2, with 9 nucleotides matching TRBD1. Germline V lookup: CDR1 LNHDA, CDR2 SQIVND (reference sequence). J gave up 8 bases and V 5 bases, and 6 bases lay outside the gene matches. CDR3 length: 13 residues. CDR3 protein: CASSVWDREGYTF. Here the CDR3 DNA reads TGTGCCAGTAGTGTCTGGGACAGGGAGGGCTACACCTTC.

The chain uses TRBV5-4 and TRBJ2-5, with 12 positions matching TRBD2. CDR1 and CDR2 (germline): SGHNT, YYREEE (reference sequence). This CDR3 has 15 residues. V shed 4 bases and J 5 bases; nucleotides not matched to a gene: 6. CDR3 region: CASSLTSGGGETQYF. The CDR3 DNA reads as TGTGCCAGCAGCCTGACTAGCGGGGGTGGGGAGACCCAGTACTTC.

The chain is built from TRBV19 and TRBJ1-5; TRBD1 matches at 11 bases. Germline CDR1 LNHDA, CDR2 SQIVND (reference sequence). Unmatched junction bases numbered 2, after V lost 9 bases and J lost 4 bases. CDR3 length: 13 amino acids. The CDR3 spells CASRDRGNQPQHF. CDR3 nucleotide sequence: TGTGCCAGCCGGGACAGGGGGAATCAGCCCCAGCATTTT.

The CDR3 DNA reads TGTGCCATCAGTGAAAGTCAACTCGGACTAGCGGAGGACAATGAGCAGTTCTTC. Protein: CAISESQLGLAEDNEQFF. The chain joins TRBV10-3 to TRBJ2-1, with 10 bases identical to TRBD2. The V and J ends lost 3 bases and 5 bases, in that order; junction bases with no gene match: 13. Germline-derived CDR1 and CDR2 are ENHRY and SYGVKD. CDR3 size: 18 residues.

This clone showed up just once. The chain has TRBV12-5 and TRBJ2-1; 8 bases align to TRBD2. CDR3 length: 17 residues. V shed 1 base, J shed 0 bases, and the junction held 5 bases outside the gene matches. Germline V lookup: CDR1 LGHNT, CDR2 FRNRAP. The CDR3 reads CASGLGGGSPSYNEQFF. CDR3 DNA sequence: TGTGCTAGTGGTTTGGGCGGGGGGTCCCCCTCCTACAATGAGCAGTTCTTC.

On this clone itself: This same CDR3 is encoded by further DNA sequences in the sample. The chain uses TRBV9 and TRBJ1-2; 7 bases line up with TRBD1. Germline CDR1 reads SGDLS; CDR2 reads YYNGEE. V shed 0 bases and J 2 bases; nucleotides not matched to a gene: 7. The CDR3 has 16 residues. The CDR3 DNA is TGTGCCAGCAGCGTAGGCGCGACAGGGAGAAACTATGGCTACACCTTC. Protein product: CASSVGATGRNYGYTF.

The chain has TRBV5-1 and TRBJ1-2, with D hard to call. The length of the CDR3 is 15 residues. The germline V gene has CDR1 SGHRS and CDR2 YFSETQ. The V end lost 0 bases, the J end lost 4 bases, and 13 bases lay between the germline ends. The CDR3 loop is CASSLDGPVVYGYTF. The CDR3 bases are TGCGCCAGCAGCTTGGATGGGCCGGTTGTCTATGGCTACACCTTC.

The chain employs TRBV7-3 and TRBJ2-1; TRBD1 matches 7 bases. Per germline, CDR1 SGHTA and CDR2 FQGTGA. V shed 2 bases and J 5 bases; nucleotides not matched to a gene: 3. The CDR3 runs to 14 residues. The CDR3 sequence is CASSLAGTDNEQFF. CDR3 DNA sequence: TGTGCCAGCAGCTTAGCCGGGACAGACAATGAGCAGTTCTTC.

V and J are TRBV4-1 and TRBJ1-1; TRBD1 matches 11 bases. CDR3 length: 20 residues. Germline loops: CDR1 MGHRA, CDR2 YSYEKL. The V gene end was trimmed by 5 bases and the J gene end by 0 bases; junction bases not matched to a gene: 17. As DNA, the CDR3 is TGCGCCAGCAGCTTCTTTCCCGGGACAGGGGGAGGGAGCATGAACACTGAAGCTTTCTTT. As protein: CASSFFPGTGGGSMNTEAFF.

The CDR3: CASSSGQGLETQYF. The DNA of the CDR3 is TGTGCCAGCAGTTCGGGACAGGGCCTGGAGACCCAGTACTTC. The chain carries TRBV27 and TRBJ2-5; 9 nucleotides line up with TRBD1. CDR3 length: 14 residues. Germline values: CDR1 MNHEY, CDR2 SMNVEV (reference sequence). Trimming cost V 4 bases and J 5 bases; bases outside gene matches: 5.

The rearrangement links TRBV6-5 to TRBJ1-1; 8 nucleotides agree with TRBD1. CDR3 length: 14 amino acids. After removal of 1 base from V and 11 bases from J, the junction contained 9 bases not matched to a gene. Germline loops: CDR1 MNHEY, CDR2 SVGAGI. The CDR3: CASSYLRTGWYAFF. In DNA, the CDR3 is TGTGCCAGCAGTTACTTACGGACAGGGTGGTACGCTTTCTTT.

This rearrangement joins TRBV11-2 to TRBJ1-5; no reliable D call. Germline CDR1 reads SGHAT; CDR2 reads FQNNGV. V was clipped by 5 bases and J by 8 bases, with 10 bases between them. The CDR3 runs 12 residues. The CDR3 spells CASSRESEPQHF. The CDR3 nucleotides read TGTGCCAGCAGCCGAGAGAGTGAGCCCCAGCATTTT.

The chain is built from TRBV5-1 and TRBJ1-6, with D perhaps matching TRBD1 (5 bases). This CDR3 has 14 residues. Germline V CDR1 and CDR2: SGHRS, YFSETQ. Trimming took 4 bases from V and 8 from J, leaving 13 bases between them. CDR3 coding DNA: TGCGCCAGCAGCCGGCAGGGTTGGGATTCACCCCTCCACTTT. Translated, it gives CASSRQGWDSPLHF.

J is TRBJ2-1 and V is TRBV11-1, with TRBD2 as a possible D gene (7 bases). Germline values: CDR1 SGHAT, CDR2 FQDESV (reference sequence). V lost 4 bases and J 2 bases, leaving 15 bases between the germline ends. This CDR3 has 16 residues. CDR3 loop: CASSYTREGAYNEQFF. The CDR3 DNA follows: TGTGCCAGCAGCTACACCAGGGAGGGGGCCTACAATGAGCAGTTCTTC.

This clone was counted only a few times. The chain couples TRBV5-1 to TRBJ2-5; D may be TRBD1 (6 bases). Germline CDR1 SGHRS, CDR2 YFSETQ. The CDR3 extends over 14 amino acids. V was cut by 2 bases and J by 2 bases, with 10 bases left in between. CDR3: CASSFGRGQETQYF. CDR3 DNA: TGCGCCAGCAGCTTTGGCAGGGGTCAAGAGACCCAGTACTTC.

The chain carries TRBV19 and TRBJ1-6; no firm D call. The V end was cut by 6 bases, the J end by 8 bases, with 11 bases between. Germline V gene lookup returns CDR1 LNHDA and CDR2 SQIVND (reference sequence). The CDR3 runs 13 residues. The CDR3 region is CASRRLMDSPLHF. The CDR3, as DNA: TGTGCCAGTAGGCGGCTTATGGATTCACCCCTCCACTTT.

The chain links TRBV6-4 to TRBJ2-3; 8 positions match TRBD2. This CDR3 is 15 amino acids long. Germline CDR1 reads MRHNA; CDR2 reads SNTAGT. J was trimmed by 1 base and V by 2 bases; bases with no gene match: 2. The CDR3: CASSDEAGGTDTQYF. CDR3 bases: TGTGCCAGCAGTGACGAAGCGGGGGGCACAGATACGCAGTATTTT.

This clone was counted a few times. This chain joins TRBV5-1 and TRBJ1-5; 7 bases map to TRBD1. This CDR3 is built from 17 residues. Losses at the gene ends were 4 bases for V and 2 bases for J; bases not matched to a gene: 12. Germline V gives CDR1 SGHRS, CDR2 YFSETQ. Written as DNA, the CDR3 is TGCGCCAGCAGCCCGCCGTCCAGGGGGAAAGGCAATCAGCCCCAGCATTTT. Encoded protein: CASSPPSRGKGNQPQHF.

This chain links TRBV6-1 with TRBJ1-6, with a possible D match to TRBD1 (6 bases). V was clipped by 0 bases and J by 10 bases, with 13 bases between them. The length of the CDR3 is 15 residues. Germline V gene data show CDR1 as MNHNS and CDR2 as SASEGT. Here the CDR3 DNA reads TGTGCCAGCAGTGAAGCGAACAGGGTGGGGTCACCCCTCCACTTT. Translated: CASSEANRVGSPLHF.

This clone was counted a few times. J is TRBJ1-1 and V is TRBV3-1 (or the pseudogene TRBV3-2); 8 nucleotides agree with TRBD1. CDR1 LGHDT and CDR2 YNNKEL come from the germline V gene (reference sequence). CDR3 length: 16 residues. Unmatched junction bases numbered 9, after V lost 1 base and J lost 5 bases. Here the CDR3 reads CASSQAKTGVGTEAFF. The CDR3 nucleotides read TGTGCCAGCAGCCAAGCCAAGACAGGGGTGGGGACTGAAGCTTTCTTT.

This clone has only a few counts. The CDR3 DNA follows: TGCGGGGGCGGGACAGAAGAGACCCAGTACTTC. This sequence encodes CGGGTEETQYF. This chain connects TRBV29-1 to TRBJ2-5, with D perhaps TRBD1 (7 bases). This CDR3 contains 11 residues. Germline CDR1 reads SQVTM; CDR2 reads ANQGSEA. The full variable domain, rest sourced from reference TRBV29-1 and TRBJ2-5, is SAVISQKPSRDICQRGTSLTIQCQVDSQVTMMFWYRQQPGQSLTLIATANQGSEATYESGFVIDKFPISRPNLTFSTLTVSNMSPEDSSIYLCGGGTEETQYFGPGTRLLVL.

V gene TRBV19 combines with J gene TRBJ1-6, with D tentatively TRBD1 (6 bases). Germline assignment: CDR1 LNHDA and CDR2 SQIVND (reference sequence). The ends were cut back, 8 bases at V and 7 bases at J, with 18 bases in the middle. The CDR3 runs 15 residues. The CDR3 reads CASFPGQGKNSPLHF. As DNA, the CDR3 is TGTGCCAGTTTCCCGGGGCAGGGGAAAAATTCACCCCTCCACTTT.

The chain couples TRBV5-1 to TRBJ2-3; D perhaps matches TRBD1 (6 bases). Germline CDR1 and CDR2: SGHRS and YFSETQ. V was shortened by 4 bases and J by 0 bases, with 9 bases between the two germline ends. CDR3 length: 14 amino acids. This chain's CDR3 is CASSDGQSTDTQYF. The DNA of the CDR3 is TGCGCCAGCAGCGACGGACAGAGCACAGATACGCAGTATTTT.

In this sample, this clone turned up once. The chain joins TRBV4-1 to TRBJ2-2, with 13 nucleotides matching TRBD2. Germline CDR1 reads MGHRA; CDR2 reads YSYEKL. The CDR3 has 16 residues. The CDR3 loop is CPPRRRLAGGSGELFF. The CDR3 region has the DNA TGCCCCCCCCGCCGCCGACTAGCGGGGGGAAGCGGGGAGCTGTTTTTT.